This TCR beta chain was sequenced for a study of cytomegalovirus exposure and HLA in healthy donors. Study results and limitations: Both high specificity and high sensitivity reportedly marked the classifier's diagnosis of cytomegalovirus status. A previous analysis found most TCR beta V segments productive roughly 87% or roughly 30% of the time. TCR association rates varied by HLA locus in a later analysis, with DRB1 highest and HLA-C lowest.

Comment on this clone: The antigen is undetermined.

The germline gives CDR1 SEHNR, CDR2 FQNEAQ (reference sequence). V lost 5 bases to trimming and J lost 5 bases; unmatched junction nucleotides: 9. The CDR3 loop spans 15 amino acids. This PCR relied on a set of 60 Vbeta primers and 13 Jbeta primers. Produced via immunoSEQ multiplex PCR; TCRdb's table is partial and in-frame only. The sample has around 190,000 clones, 83% seen once. The V gene is TRBV7-9, the J gene TRBJ1-1, with 9 positions matching TRBD1. The TCR comes from a man aged 40-49 years in good health and CMV-seropositive. The sample taken for sequencing was PBMCs. The CDR3 reads CASSDTGGAKTEAFF. The DNA for the CDR3 is TGTGCCAGCAGCGACACAGGGGGCGCGAAAACTGAAGCTTTCTTT.